This T cell receptor beta chain emerged from a study of T cells after yellow fever vaccination. TCRdb redid the calling of the 5' RACE reads with MiXCR, one entry per CDR3 protein. In the table there are a few hundred thousand distinct CDR3 sequences, 8.1% of which are singletons. This clonotype was seen a handful of times. Trimming left V 6 bases short and J 5 bases short, with 7 bases between. The CDR3 sequence is 11 residues long. This sequence originates from a man between 18 and 29 years old who received the YFV17D yellow fever vaccine. Specimen: PBMCs, collected roughly seven weeks after the first yellow fever vaccination. This sequence joins TRBV12-3 or TRBV12-4 and TRBJ2-5; perhaps TRBD2 as D (5 bases). For the CDR3, the DNA is TGTGCCAGCAGCGGGGTCGAGACCCAGTACTTC. Encoded protein: CASSGVETQYF.